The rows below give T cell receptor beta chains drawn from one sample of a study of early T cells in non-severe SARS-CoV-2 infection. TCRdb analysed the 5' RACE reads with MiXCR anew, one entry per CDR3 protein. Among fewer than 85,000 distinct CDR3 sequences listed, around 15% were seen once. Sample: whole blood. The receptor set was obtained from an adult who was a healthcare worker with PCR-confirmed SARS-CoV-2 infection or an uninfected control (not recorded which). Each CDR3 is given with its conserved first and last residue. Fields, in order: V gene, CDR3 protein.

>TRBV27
CASSLLIYEQYF
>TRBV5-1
CASSDRLAGENIQYF
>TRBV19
CASSTGLSYEQYF
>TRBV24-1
CATSDFSRGGSLEQFF
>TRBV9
CASSVTGEEINEKLFF
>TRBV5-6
CASSFSGRRETQYF
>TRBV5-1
CASSYPTGRGFTMVQYF
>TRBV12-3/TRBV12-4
CASSFSDRPIYEQYF
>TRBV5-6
CASRLGLAGANFNEQFF
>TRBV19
CASSIKAGGYAYEQYF
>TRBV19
CASSIDRTETTFHEQYF
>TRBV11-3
CASSSTETQYF
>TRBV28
CASSKGRYNEQFF
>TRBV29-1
CSVSGQAYGQYF
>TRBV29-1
CSVFGGPADTQYF
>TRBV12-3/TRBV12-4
CASSWGGLNTEAFF
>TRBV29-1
CSVAGGGSGETQYF
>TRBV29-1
CSVGTVSTEAFF
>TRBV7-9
CASSDEGRTYEQYF
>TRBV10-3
CAISEGASYEQYF
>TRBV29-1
CSVEDLGRTSGGQTQYF
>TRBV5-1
CASSLAPYNEQFF
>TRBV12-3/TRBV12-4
CASSLKGGNTEAFF
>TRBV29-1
CSVETSGGSYNEQFF
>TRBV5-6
CASSLGRQPQHF
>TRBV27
CASRLTGLGAGGNTIYF
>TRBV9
CASSVVPGDYEQYF
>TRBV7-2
CASSLAPDYEQYF
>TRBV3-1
CASSLLRGRGYTF
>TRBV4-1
CASSQITEANYGYTF